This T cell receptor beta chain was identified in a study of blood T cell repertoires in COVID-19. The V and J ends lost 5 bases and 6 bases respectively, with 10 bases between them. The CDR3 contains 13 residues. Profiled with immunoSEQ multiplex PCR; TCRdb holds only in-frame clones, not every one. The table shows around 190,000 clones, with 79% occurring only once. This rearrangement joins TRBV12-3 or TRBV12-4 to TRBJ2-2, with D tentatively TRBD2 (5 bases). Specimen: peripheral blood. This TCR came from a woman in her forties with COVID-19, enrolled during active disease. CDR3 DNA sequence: TGTGCCAGCAGTCTAACTAGTGCCGGGGAGCTGTTTTTT. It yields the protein CASSLTSAGELFF.